Sequencing of this T cell receptor beta chain was carried out in a study of response to subunit inactivated influenza vaccine. Broader study findings: The authors suggested that few new T cells are recruited per seasonal influenza vaccination.

About this clonotype itself: No antigen is known for it.

TCRdb reprocessed the RT-PCR reads with MiXCR, giving one entry per CDR3 protein. This table holds approximately 480,000 distinct CDR3 sequences, approximately 9.9% found once. Germline V gives CDR1 SGHNT, CDR2 YENEEA. There are 15 residues in the CDR3. V lost 0 bases, J lost 4 bases, and 12 bases lay in between. The chain links TRBV11-3 to TRBJ2-5, with D tentatively TRBD1 (6 bases). The source was PBMCs from blood, collected about 6 weeks after vaccination. This TCR derives from a man in his forties or fifties who received an inactivated influenza vaccine. Here the CDR3 reads CASSLETGAGETQYF. The CDR3 bases are TGTGCCAGCAGCTTAGAGACAGGAGCTGGAGAGACCCAGTACTTC.